This T cell receptor (beta chain) was recovered during a study of blood T cells in healthy people across ages. Study-level results: It was held that diversity estimates obtained from one million T cells represented underestimates.

As to this clonotype: The antigen remains unidentified.

CDR1 and CDR2 from the germline V gene are SNHLY and FYNNEI. The CDR3 covers 13 residues. Trimming pared 2 bases from V and 0 bases from J, leaving 5 bases between. A J-beta primer mix and a sample-barcoded 5' primer were used in a second PCR of about 7 to 12 cycles. Using its own MiXCR run on the 5' RACE reads, TCRdb lists one record per CDR3 protein. The sample holds about 730,000 distinct CDR3 sequences, around 46% seen once. Donation came from healthy Caucasian individuals in Russia who were aged roughly 6 to 95. The sequence derives from a woman between 55 and 75 years old in good health. The sequenced sample consisted of blood. This chain uses TRBV2 with TRBJ2-7, with D hard to call. CDR3 DNA sequence: TGTGCCAGCAGTGAATACAGCTCCTACGAGCAGTACTTC. Protein product: CASSEYSSYEQYF.